The clone carrying this T cell receptor (beta chain) was counted a single time. Other DNA sequences in this sample translate to the same CDR3. The record originates from a study of blood T cell repertoires in COVID-19. About the research overall: The United States, Italy and Spain were the sources of the acute and convalescent COVID-19 samples. T cells, B-cell-depleted T cells, or PBMCs provided the cDNA or gDNA that served as material.

The CDR3 is 13 amino acids. Losses at the gene ends were 2 bases for V and 5 bases for J; bases not matched to a gene: 2. Under the authors' procedure: Researchers report that nucleated cell counts were estimated from reference gene primer amplification. This table comes from immunoSEQ multiplex PCR, and its TCRdb copy is limited to in-frame clones, with some not included. V and J calls and clone size are copied from that table; D and trimming were computed from the DNA. The table has under 150,000 clones, about three quarters seen once. The chain links TRBV12-3 or TRBV12-4 to TRBJ2-5; 7 positions match TRBD1. The clonotype originates from an elderly man with acute or convalescent COVID-19. Sequenced input: peripheral blood. CDR3 nucleotide sequence: TGTGCCAGCAGTTTAACCAGGGGGGAGACCCAGTACTTC. This codes for CASSLTRGETQYF.